Following are 17 T cell receptor beta chains from one sample sequenced in a study of regulatory T cells in long-lasting Graves disease. The authors built TCR beta libraries using iRepertoire HTBI primers and Arm-PCR of CDR3 regions. TCRdb redid the calling of the multiplex PCR reads with MiXCR, one entry per CDR3 protein. This sample has roughly 500,000 distinct CDR3 sequences, with around a fifth found just once. Time point specified: persistent/refractory GD, antithyroid drugs over 5 years with positive TRAb. With RNA extracted from PBMCs as input, the TCR library was made. Sequences were derived from peripheral blood mononuclear cells (PBMCs), sampled when the disease was refractory, from a patient treated with antithyroid drugs. These receptors all come from a female donor with Graves disease.

This clonotype occurred many times. This chain joins TRBV2 and TRBJ1-1; D gene unclear. V lost 3 bases to trimming and J lost 0 bases, with 5 bases between them. The germline gives CDR1 SNHLY, CDR2 FYNNEI. The CDR3 contains 13 residues. DNA of the CDR3: TGTGCCAGCAGTGATCAGATGAACACTGAAGCTTTCTTT. Amino acids: CASSDQMNTEAFF.

The table lists this clonotype with many counts. The chain couples TRBV12-3 or TRBV12-4 to TRBJ1-1; D might be TRBD1 (6 bases). V was shortened by 2 bases and J by 1 base, with 8 bases between the two germline ends. This CDR3 comprises 14 residues. The CDR3 spells CASSLMTGNTEAFF. Here the CDR3 DNA reads TGTGCCAGCAGTTTAATGACAGGGAACACTGAAGCTTTCTTT.

This rearrangement joins TRBV20-1 to TRBJ1-5; unclear D gene. Germline CDR1 DFQATT, CDR2 SNEGSKA (reference sequence). V gave up 5 bases and J gave up 2 bases, with 13 bases separating them. The CDR3 sequence is 14 residues long. The CDR3 region is CSARTFPGNQPQHF. The CDR3 DNA reads as TGCAGTGCTCGGACGTTCCCTGGCAATCAGCCCCAGCATTTT.

This clonotype was seen repeatedly, ten times or more. V and J are TRBV2 and TRBJ1-2; D may be TRBD1 (6 bases). This CDR3 contains 14 residues. The V gene's germline CDR1 is SNHLY and CDR2 FYNNEI. With 7 bases removed from V and 7 bases from J, the gap between germline ends came to 19 bases. The CDR3 nucleotides read TGTGCCAGCACCCGAGGGGAGGGGGTGGTTGGCTACACCTTC. Its translation is CASTRGEGVVGYTF.

V gene TRBV3-1 combines with J gene TRBJ1-2, with D tentatively TRBD1 (6 bases). This CDR3 has 13 amino acids. The V gene's germline CDR1 is LGHDT and CDR2 YNNKEL (reference sequence). Trimming pared 5 bases from V and 3 bases from J, leaving 10 bases between. The CDR3 sequence: CASSANRDYGYTF. In nucleotides, the CDR3 is TGTGCCAGCAGCGCAAACAGGGACTATGGCTACACCTTC.

This clonotype was counted a few times. The chain uses TRBV20-1 and TRBJ2-3; D perhaps matches TRBD2 (5 bases). Trimming took off 1 base at V and 2 bases at J, with 16 bases between the two ends. This CDR3 has 16 amino acids. The germline V gene encodes CDR1 DFQATT and CDR2 SNEGSKA (reference sequence). The CDR3 loop reads CSARAPGAVYTDTQYF. Written as DNA, the CDR3 is TGCAGTGCTAGAGCACCCGGAGCGGTGTACACAGATACGCAGTATTTT.

At least ten counts were recorded for this clonotype. The J gene is TRBJ1-2, the V gene TRBV25-1, with D possibly being TRBD1 (5 bases). Germline lookup yields CDR1 MGHDK and CDR2 SYGVNS. V was pared by 6 bases and J by 4 bases, with 12 bases between. CDR3 size: 13 residues. CDR3 protein: CASRRADTYGYTF. Written as DNA, the CDR3 is TGTGCCAGCAGGCGAGCGGACACCTATGGCTACACCTTC.

The chain is built from TRBV6-2 or TRBV6-3 and TRBJ2-3; 7 nucleotides agree with TRBD1. The length of the CDR3 is 18 residues. Germline CDR1 reads MNHEY; CDR2 reads SVGEGT. Trimming took 0 bases from V and 0 from J; bases not matched to a gene: 9. The CDR3, as DNA: TGTGCCAGCAGTTACTCGAGTCCTCAGACAGGGAGCACAGATACGCAGTATTTT. Its translation is CASSYSSPQTGSTDTQYF.

The genes are TRBV3-1 and TRBJ1-6; 9 nucleotides match TRBD1. J was trimmed by 8 bases and V by 4 bases; bases with no gene match: 3. Germline loops: CDR1 LGHDT, CDR2 YNNKEL (reference sequence). This CDR3 spans 14 amino acids. The CDR3 is CASSPRTGDSPLHF. The CDR3 DNA is TGTGCCAGCAGCCCCCGGACAGGGGATTCACCCCTCCACTTT.

This chain uses TRBV12-5 with TRBJ1-1; D is perhaps TRBD1 (6 bases). The germline V gene encodes CDR1 LGHNT and CDR2 FRNRAP. V lost 2 bases and J lost 2, with 15 bases in between. This CDR3 is built from 16 residues. CDR3 amino acids: CASGLPYREANTEAFF. CDR3 DNA: TGTGCTAGTGGTTTGCCCTACAGGGAGGCCAACACTGAAGCTTTCTTT.

A note on this clonotype: One junction end disagrees with the germline gene, perhaps due to a read error. The chain employs TRBV9 and TRBJ1-1, with D tentatively TRBD1 (5 bases). CDR3 size: 13 residues. The germline V gene has CDR1 SGDLS and CDR2 YYNGEE. CDR3 DNA sequence: TGTGCCAGCAATGGGGGTTTGAACACTGAAGCTTCCTTT. This gives the protein CASNGGLNTEASF. Full variable domain (rest looked up from reference TRBV9 and TRBJ1-1): DSGVTQTPKHLITATGQRVTLRCSPRSGDLSVYWYQQSLDQGLQFLIQYYNGEERAKGNILERFSAQQFPDLHSELNLSSLELGDSALYFCASNGGLNTEASFGQGTRLTVV.

This clonotype has a count of ten or more. The chain is built from TRBV28 and TRBJ1-1; 9 nucleotides align to TRBD1. CDR1 is MDHEN and CDR2 is SYDVKM in the germline V gene. This CDR3 has 15 residues. Trimming took 5 bases from V and 2 from J; bases not matched to a gene: 6. This CDR3 is CASSPLGQGNTEAFF. The CDR3 DNA reads TGTGCCAGCAGTCCCCTGGGACAGGGTAACACTGAAGCTTTCTTT. Variable domain in full (rest from reference TRBV28 and TRBJ1-1): DVKVTQSSRYLVKRTGEKVFLECVQDMDHENMFWYRQDPGLGLRLIYFSYDVKMKEKGDIPEGYSVSREKKERFSLILESASTNQTSMYLCASSPLGQGNTEAFFGQGTRLTVV.

This clonotype has ten or more counts. V usage is TRBV6-1 and J usage is TRBJ1-2, with TRBD1 matching 11 bases. The J segment lost 7 bases and the V segment lost 7 bases, leaving 11 bases of the junction unmatched. Per the germline V gene, CDR1 is MNHNS and CDR2 is SASEGT. This CDR3 comprises 15 residues. Here the CDR3 reads CASNDDGQGALGYTF. In DNA form, the CDR3 reads TGTGCCAGCAATGACGACGGACAGGGGGCGCTTGGCTACACCTTC.

Many counts were recorded for this clonotype. The CDR3 bases are TGCGCCAGCAGCGATACTGGAGCAACTAATGAAAAACTGTTTTTT. It yields the protein CASSDTGATNEKLFF. The chain links TRBV5-1 to TRBJ1-4; D is uncertain. Germline-derived CDR1 and CDR2 are SGHRS and YFSETQ. V lost 4 bases to trimming and J lost 0 bases, with 10 bases between them. The CDR3 is 15 amino acids.

Concerning this clonotype itself: At one end, the junction sequence differs from germline, possibly due to a read error. The chain is built from TRBV10-3 and TRBJ2-5, with TRBD2 matching over 11 bases. This CDR3 is built from 15 residues. Germline values: CDR1 ENHRY, CDR2 SYGVKD. The CDR3 nucleotides are TGTGCCACCCGAGGAACTAGCGGGGGCCAAGAGGCCCAGTACTTC. Its translation: CATRGTSGGQEAQYF.

Comment on this clonotype: It may be a read error: a sequence one base away is much more abundant. The chain employs TRBV27 and TRBJ2-5; D is perhaps TRBD1 or TRBD2 (6 bases each). The V end was cut by 4 bases, the J end by 4 bases, with 16 bases between. The CDR3 loop spans 15 amino acids. Germline CDR1 reads MNHEY; CDR2 reads SMNVEV (reference sequence). CDR3 coding DNA: TGTGCCAGCAGTTCAGGGGTAGAGGGAGGAGAGACCCAGTACTTC. It translates to CASSSGVEGGETQYF.

The chain combines TRBV19 with TRBJ2-7; 8 bases line up with TRBD2. CDR3 length equals 15 residues. In germline, CDR1 is LNHDA, CDR2 SQIVND (reference sequence). The V segment lost 3 bases and the J segment 1 base; nucleotides outside the gene matches: 5. CDR3 in amino acids: CASSITAGASYEQYF. CDR3 nucleotide sequence: TGTGCCAGTAGTATCACAGCGGGAGCTTCCTACGAGCAGTACTTC.